This T cell receptor (beta chain) was sequenced in a study of T cells in Graves' hyperthyroidism and ophthalmopathy. Whole-study results and caveats: Also found in blood were most expanded thyroid clonotypes above 0.001. It was a median around 6 months before onset that the model predicted ophthalmopathy.

At least ten counts were recorded for this clonotype. Its target is not known. The CDR3 has 12 amino acids. Trimming removed 4 bases at V and 6 bases at J, with 9 bases between. The TCR beta CDR3 regions underwent amplification using RNA transcripts as the source. A set of HTBI primers served as the primers for a first-round RT-PCR of the TCR CDR3. TCRdb fed the multiplex PCR reads into MiXCR, producing one record per CDR3 protein. The repertoire includes about 420,000 distinct CDR3 sequences, approximately 14% of them detected once, and over 12% sits in the top ten. When ophthalmopathy did not progress within 18 months, Graves' hyperthyroidism was considered stable.

The sequenced material came from blood. This sequence was found in a woman between 18 and 29 years old with Graves' hyperthyroidism. This chain links TRBV12-3 or TRBV12-4 with TRBJ1-1, with unresolved D. CDR3: CASSYPGSEAFF. The DNA of the CDR3 is TGTGCCAGCAGTTATCCGGGCTCTGAAGCTTTCTTT.